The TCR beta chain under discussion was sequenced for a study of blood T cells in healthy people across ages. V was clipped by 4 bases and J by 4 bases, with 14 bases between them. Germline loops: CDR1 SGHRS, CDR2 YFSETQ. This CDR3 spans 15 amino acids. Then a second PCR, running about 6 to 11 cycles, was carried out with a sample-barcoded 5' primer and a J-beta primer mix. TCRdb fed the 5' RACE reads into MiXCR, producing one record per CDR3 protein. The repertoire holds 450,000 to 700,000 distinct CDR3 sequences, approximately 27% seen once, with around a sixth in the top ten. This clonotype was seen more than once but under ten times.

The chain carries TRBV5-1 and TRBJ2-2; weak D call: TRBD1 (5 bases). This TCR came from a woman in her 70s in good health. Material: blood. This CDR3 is CASSMTARGTGELFF. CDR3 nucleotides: TGCGCCAGCAGCATGACAGCCCGAGGCACCGGGGAGCTGTTTTTT.